These 27 T cell receptor beta chains came from one sample sequenced in a study of blood T cell repertoires in COVID-19. TCRdb's copy holds only in-frame clones and misses some; the assay was immunoSEQ multiplex PCR. The profile shows under 550,000 clones, approximately 90% of them singletons. Sequencing was performed on peripheral blood. The source of these receptors is a man aged 18 to 35 with COVID-19, enrolled during active disease.

The chain carries TRBV6-5 and TRBJ1-4, with 7 bases that match TRBD1. J was trimmed by 1 base and V by 6 bases; bases with no gene match: 5. The CDR3 totals 15 residues. The germline CDR1 and CDR2 sequences are MNHEY and SVGAGI. The CDR3 DNA is TGTGCCAGCAGACGAAACAGGGGAACTAATGAAAAACTGTTTTTT. This gives the protein CASRRNRGTNEKLFF.

V usage is TRBV10-3 and J usage is TRBJ1-1; D is uncertain. This CDR3 has 14 amino acids. V was shortened by 6 bases and J by 1 base, with 12 bases between the two germline ends. CDR1 and CDR2 from the germline V gene are ENHRY and SYGVKD. Written as DNA, the CDR3 is TGTGCCATCAGATCAGTCGCCGCGAACACTGAAGCTTTCTTT. This sequence encodes CAIRSVAANTEAFF.

This chain uses TRBV7-2 with TRBJ2-5; D perhaps matches TRBD1 (5 bases). Trimming shortened V by 3 bases and J by 5 bases, and 16 bases separated the two germline ends. Looked up from germline, CDR1 is SGHTA and CDR2 is FQGNSA. The CDR3 contains 15 residues. The CDR3 loop reads CASSLGQGVRETQYF. CDR3 in DNA: TGTGCCAGCAGCTTGGGCCAAGGGGTTAGGGAGACCCAGTACTTC.

This chain uses TRBV5-1 with TRBJ1-1; 7 nucleotides align to TRBD1. In germline, CDR1 is SGHRS, CDR2 YFSETQ. Germline trimming cut 4 bases from V and 4 bases from J; bases unmatched to any gene: 7. The CDR3 consists of 14 residues. In nucleotides, the CDR3 is TGCGCCAGCAGCCGCGACAGGGTTTTCACTGAAGCTTTCTTT. Translated: CASSRDRVFTEAFF.

The CDR3 DNA reads TGTGCCAGCAGCGCCGACGTGACGGGGGAGACCCAGTACTTC. This sequence encodes CASSADVTGETQYF. V gene TRBV9 combines with J gene TRBJ2-5; D is perhaps TRBD2 (5 bases). The CDR3 sequence is 14 residues long. Germline assignment: CDR1 SGDLS and CDR2 YYNGEE. The V end lost 3 bases, the J end lost 5 bases, and 14 bases lay between the germline ends. The full variable domain, its missing parts supplied by reference TRBV9 and TRBJ2-5, is DSGVTQTPKHLITATGQRVTLRCSPRSGDLSVYWYQQSLDQGLQFLIQYYNGEERAKGNILERFSAQQFPDLHSELNLSSLELGDSALYFCASSADVTGETQYFGPGTRLLVL.

This clone was counted once. J is TRBJ2-7 and V is TRBV5-1; perhaps TRBD2 as D (5 bases). Germline values: CDR1 SGHRS, CDR2 YFSETQ. V dropped 4 bases and J dropped 4 bases, with 12 bases sitting between them. The CDR3 runs to 13 residues. The CDR3 loop is CASSPQEGYEQYF. The CDR3 coding sequence is TGCGCCAGCAGCCCGCAAGAGGGATACGAGCAGTACTTC. The whole variable domain, filled in from reference TRBV5-1 and TRBJ2-7, reads KAGVTQTPRYLIKTRGQQVTLSCSPISGHRSVSWYQQTPGQGLQFLFEYFSETQRNKGNFPGRFSGRQFSNSRSEMNVSTLELGDSALYLCASSPQEGYEQYFGPGTRLTVT.

Concerning this clone: Other DNA sequences in this sample translate to the same CDR3. The chain links TRBV5-1 to TRBJ2-5, with 10 nucleotides matching TRBD2. The length of the CDR3 is 16 residues. The germline V gene has CDR1 SGHRS and CDR2 YFSETQ. The V and J ends lost 4 bases and 5 bases, in that order; junction bases with no gene match: 11. Here the CDR3 reads CASSPGLAGGLETQYF. The CDR3, as DNA: TGCGCCAGCAGCCCAGGTTTAGCGGGGGGCTTGGAGACCCAGTACTTC.

The chain recombines TRBV30 with TRBJ1-6; perhaps TRBD1 as D (6 bases). CDR3 length: 14 amino acids. V was trimmed by 5 bases and J by 5 bases, leaving 13 bases between them. Germline V gene sequence: CDR1 GTSNPN, CDR2 SVGIG (reference sequence). This CDR3 is CAWVQGRNNSPLHF. Here the CDR3 DNA reads TGTGCCTGGGTACAGGGACGAAATAATTCACCCCTCCACTTT.

The V gene is TRBV19, the J gene TRBJ2-1; TRBD1 matches at 7 bases. Germline assignment: CDR1 LNHDA and CDR2 SQIVND (reference sequence). V was clipped by 8 bases and J by 1 base; unmatched bases: 5. The CDR3 runs to 14 residues. The chain's CDR3 is CASSDRPSYNEQFF. The CDR3 DNA is TGTGCCAGTTCGGACAGGCCGTCCTACAATGAGCAGTTCTTC.

This clone came up once. No DNA is shown, since the ends of the CDR3 on it are uncertain; the CDR3 is the one TCRdb lists. The chain employs TRBV21-1 and TRBJ2-3; the D call of TRBD1 is as the table states it, not checked on the DNA. TRBV21-1 is a pseudogene locus. The CDR3 is made up of 15 amino acids, end residues included. This chain's CDR3 is CASTLVGTGTDTQYF.

Worth noting for this clone: One end of the junction varies from germline; a read error may be responsible. V and J are TRBV6-5 and TRBJ1-3; TRBD1 aligns across 7 bases. Germline V gives CDR1 MNHEY, CDR2 SVGAGI. This CDR3 is 15 amino acids long. CDR3 DNA sequence: TGTGCCAGCAGTTATACCACCGGGACAGAAAACGCCATATATTTT. Its protein product is CASSYTTGTENAIYF.

The V and J genes are TRBV3-1 (or the pseudogene TRBV3-2) and TRBJ1-2; D unclear. V lost 1 base to trimming and J lost 4 bases, with 13 bases between them. Germline CDR1 is LGHDT and CDR2 is YNNKEL (reference sequence). This CDR3 comprises 15 residues. The CDR3, as DNA: TGTGCCAGCAGCCAAGGGTTAGCCGGCCCCTATGGCTACACCTTC. Its translation is CASSQGLAGPYGYTF.

The J gene is TRBJ1-1, the V gene TRBV19; TRBD1 agrees at 8 bases. The V gene's germline CDR1 is LNHDA and CDR2 SQIVND (reference sequence). V gave up 6 bases and J gave up 4 bases; unmatched junction bases: 4. The CDR3 has 13 amino acids. In DNA, the CDR3 is TGTGCCAGTAGACGACAGGGGCTCACTGAAGCTTTCTTT. Amino acids: CASRRQGLTEAFF.

The chain employs TRBV9 and TRBJ1-6; weak D call: TRBD1 (5 bases). CDR3 length: 15 residues. V was cut by 2 bases and J by 4 bases, with 10 bases left in between. Germline V CDR1 and CDR2: SGDLS, YYNGEE. The CDR3 reads CASSVDGAYNSPLHF. The CDR3 DNA sequence: TGTGCCAGCAGCGTCGATGGGGCGTATAATTCACCCCTCCACTTT.

This clone has just a few counts. The chain has TRBV3-1 (or the pseudogene TRBV3-2) and TRBJ1-1, with D possibly TRBD1 on 6 matching bases. V was shortened by 4 bases and J by 6 bases, with 18 bases between the two germline ends. The CDR3 sequence is 15 residues long. CDR1 and CDR2 (germline): LGHDT, YNNKEL (reference sequence). The CDR3 spells CASSPGGGSGPEAFF. The CDR3, as DNA: TGTGCCAGCAGCCCGGGGGGCGGGTCGGGGCCTGAAGCTTTCTTT.

The J gene is TRBJ2-3, the V gene TRBV23-1, with 9 bases fitting TRBD1. TRBV23-1 is marked as an open reading frame, function uncertain. This CDR3 is 16 amino acids long. J gave up 0 bases and V 6 bases, and 7 bases lay outside the gene matches. This CDR3 is CASSQGQGTSTDTQYF. In DNA, the CDR3 is TGCGCCAGCAGCCAGGGACAGGGAACTAGCACAGATACGCAGTATTTT.

The chain employs TRBV2 and TRBJ2-1; TRBD2 might be the D (6 bases). Trimming removed 4 bases at V and 2 bases at J, with 12 bases between. The CDR3 contains 15 residues. CDR1 SNHLY and CDR2 FYNNEI come from the germline V gene. CDR3 coding DNA: TGTGCCAGCAGTGTTGGGGACTCTACCTACAATGAGCAGTTCTTC. This encodes CASSVGDSTYNEQFF.

The chain combines TRBV19 with TRBJ1-1; D unresolved. The CDR3 is 14 amino acids. V was pared by 3 bases and J by 2 bases, with 10 bases between. Looked up from germline, CDR1 is LNHDA and CDR2 is SQIVND (reference sequence). The CDR3 region has the DNA TGTGCCAGTAGTATGGCGGTTGCTAACACTGAAGCTTTCTTT. It yields the protein CASSMAVANTEAFF.

With regard to this clone: One end of the junction fails to match germline, which may point to a read error. The rearrangement links TRBV11-3 to TRBJ2-1; D is possibly TRBD2 (6 bases). The CDR3 loop spans 16 amino acids. CDR1 and CDR2 (germline): SGHNT, YENEEA. The DNA of the CDR3 is TGTGCCAGCAGCCCCAGGGTACTCTCATCGGTACGGGAGCGGTTCTTC. Amino acids: CASSPRVLSSVRERFF.

This clone came up once. The junction departs from the called germline gene at one end, perhaps through a read error. Other nucleotide sequences from this sample produce the same CDR3. In nucleotides, the CDR3 is TGTGCCAGTTCGGGAACAGACTACGGCTACACCTTC. It translates to CASSGTDYGYTF. The chain couples TRBV2 to TRBJ1-2, with D unclear. The length of the CDR3 is 12 residues. Germline CDR1 and CDR2: SNHLY and FYNNEI.

The chain combines TRBV4-1 with TRBJ1-3, with a possible D match to TRBD1 (5 bases). V lost 0 bases to trimming and J lost 3 bases, with 9 bases between them. Germline loops: CDR1 MGHRA, CDR2 YSYEKL. This CDR3 is 15 amino acids long. CDR3 sequence reads: CASSQEGTYGNTIYF. DNA for the CDR3: TGCGCCAGCAGCCAAGAGGGGACTTATGGAAACACCATATATTTT.

J is TRBJ1-1 and V is TRBV6-5, with 7 bases identical to TRBD1. Germline CDR1 and CDR2: MNHEY and SVGAGI. This CDR3 spans 14 amino acids. The V gene end was trimmed by 6 bases and the J gene end by 12 bases; junction bases not matched to a gene: 16. The DNA for the CDR3 is TGTGCCAGCAGGGGTGACAGGGTAAGGTTGGGGACTTTCTTT. Its translation: CASRGDRVRLGTFF.

CDR3 nucleotide sequence: TGTGCCATCACCCCTGGACTAGCGGGAGCCTGGGAGGGAGAGACCCAGTACTTC. Encoded protein: CAITPGLAGAWEGETQYF. The chain uses TRBV10-3 and TRBJ2-5; TRBD2 aligns across 13 bases. The CDR3 totals 18 residues. Germline V lookup: CDR1 ENHRY, CDR2 SYGVKD. With V trimmed by 7 bases and J by 4 bases, 15 bases remained unmatched.

In nucleotides, the CDR3 is TGTGCCAGCAGCCAAGATCCTCAGGGGGCTGTAGATACGCAGTATTTT. As protein: CASSQDPQGAVDTQYF. The chain carries TRBV3-1 (or the pseudogene TRBV3-2) and TRBJ2-3, with 8 positions matching TRBD1. The ends lost 0 bases at V and 5 bases at J; junction bases unmatched: 7. CDR1 is LGHDT, CDR2 YNNKEL, per germline (reference sequence). CDR3 length: 16 residues.

The V call is TRBV27, the J call TRBJ2-1; 8 bases agree with TRBD1. The CDR3 extends over 15 amino acids. J was trimmed by 0 bases and V by 5 bases; bases with no gene match: 3. Germline loops: CDR1 MNHEY, CDR2 SMNVEV (reference sequence). Written as DNA, the CDR3 is TGTGCCAGCAGTCTAACAGGGGGCTCCTACAATGAGCAGTTCTTC. As protein: CASSLTGGSYNEQFF.

The chain carries TRBV7-6 and TRBJ1-6; no clear D gene. Germline V CDR1 and CDR2: SGHVS, FNYEAQ. V was cut by 5 bases and J by 5 bases, with 10 bases left in between. The CDR3 has 14 amino acids. In nucleotides, the CDR3 is TGTGCCAGCAGCCCCCTTGCGGATAATTCACCCCTCCACTTT. It encodes CASSPLADNSPLHF.

The V call is TRBV6-1, the J call TRBJ1-2, with 7 nucleotides matching TRBD1. The CDR3 is 16 amino acids. Germline V gene data show CDR1 as MNHNS and CDR2 as SASEGT. V lost 0 bases, J lost 0 bases, and 4 bases stayed unmatched. The CDR3 here is CASSEAGQLANYGYTF. CDR3 bases: TGTGCCAGCAGTGAAGCGGGACAGTTAGCTAACTATGGCTACACCTTC.